This T cell receptor beta chain emerged from a study of T cells in Graves' hyperthyroidism and ophthalmopathy. Study conclusions and caveats: Ophthalmopathy got predicted by the model a median around six months before its onset.

Patients were aged 18 to 65, had disease duration under 2 months, and had newly diagnosed hyperthyroidism. Lactation, pregnancy, other autoimmune disease or uncontrolled infection excluded patients. Authors of the study amplified TCR beta CDR3 regions from RNA transcripts. When the TCR CDR3 underwent first-round RT-PCR, the HTBI primer set was used. TCRdb re-called the multiplex PCR reads through MiXCR, storing one row per CDR3 protein. The sample includes 190,000 or so distinct CDR3 sequences, about 18% of them seen just once. This clonotype was seen a handful of times. What it binds is not known. Germline and junction disagree at one end, which may indicate a read error. The CDR3 consists of 12 residues. Germline lookup yields CDR1 MNHEY and CDR2 SVGEGT.

Sequences were obtained from blood. The sequence came from a man in his forties with Graves' hyperthyroidism. The chain employs TRBV6-2 or TRBV6-3 and TRBJ2-7; D is ambiguous. CDR3 residues: CASSQRTYERYF. In nucleotides, the CDR3 is TGTGCCAGCAGCCAAAGGACCTACGAGCGGTACTTC.